This paragraph reports one T cell receptor (beta chain). What it recognizes is unknown. TCR beta cDNA libraries had unique molecular identifiers. TCRdb re-called the PCR reads through MiXCR, storing one row per CDR3 protein. The sample consists of about 770,000 distinct CDR3 sequences, 35% to 55% of them appearing once. This record comes from a study of post-analysis software for immune sequencing data. At the level of the study: Relapsing-remitting, secondary progressive and progressive-relapsing forms of multiple sclerosis all featured among disease courses. General study results and limits: Controls had significantly higher normalized Chao1 diversity than multiple sclerosis patients. Patients had higher frequencies than controls of about five TRBV segments, including TRBV5-6, TRBV5-1 and TRBV20-1.

The V gene end was trimmed by 6 bases and the J gene end by 4 bases; junction bases not matched to a gene: 15. Germline values: CDR1 DFQATT, CDR2 SNEGSKA (reference sequence). This CDR3 has 16 residues. Sequenced: blood. V usage is TRBV20-1 and J usage is TRBJ2-1; 7 nucleotides match TRBD2. This TCR derives from a girl aged 10 to 17 with multiple sclerosis. The CDR3 region is CSALPRTRKAYNEQFF. CDR3 bases: TGCAGTGCCTTACCTCGGACTAGAAAGGCTTACAATGAGCAGTTCTTC.